This T cell receptor (beta chain) was observed in a study of T cell repertoires in cytomegalovirus infection. TCRdb used MiXCR to reprocess the reads, holding one entry per CDR3 protein. The data hold around 540,000 distinct CDR3 sequences, with more than 30% observed a single time. Ten or more counts support this clonotype. No antigen is known for it. The sequence was collected from a human donor in good health (CMV status not recorded). Some clones in this sample may be carry-over from other donors' samples. The sample was cultured PBMCs, taken from culture after CMV antigen stimulation.

CDR3 residues: CASSLAGMNTEAFF. As DNA, the CDR3 is TGTGCCAGCAGCTTAGCAGGAATGAACACTGAAGCTTTCTTT. This chain connects TRBV7-2 to TRBJ1-1; the D is unclear. The CDR3 is 14 residues long. Germline CDR1 is SGHTA and CDR2 is FQGNSA. Trimming pared 0 bases from V and 0 bases from J, leaving 5 bases between.